This T cell receptor beta chain was identified in a study of vaccination effects on CD4 cells after COVID-19. Whole-study context: The participants, recipients of two vaccine doses, got either BNT162b2 or mRNA-1273.

Libraries were prepared by immunoSEQ multiplex PCR; TCRdb keeps only in-frame clonotypes and omits some of them. The table includes approximately 30,000 clones, roughly 70% detected once. This clone was seen only once. Its antigen is not identified. The CDR3 runs to 14 residues. V was pared by 1 base and J by 1 base, with 7 bases between. Germline loops: CDR1 SGHAT, CDR2 FQNNGV. Viral peptide pools were used in the ViraFEST assay to expand antigen-specific CD4+ T cells, and sequencing came afterward. An approximately ten-day culture period preceded the isolation of CD4+ T cells. Nobody among the vaccine recipients had prior SARS-CoV-2 infection (nucleocapsid antibodies were negative). About 2.2 million PBMC per well received about 9.8 IU/ml IL-2 and about 10 ug/ml peptides in culture. Study results and limitations: Both infection-induced and vaccine-induced clones contracted markedly at late post-vaccination timepoints. Relatively few convalescent patients took part in the study, which had no early post-infection timepoints.

This chain uses TRBV11-2 with TRBJ1-1; D gene unclear. The source is a human donor who received a COVID-19 vaccine. The specimen was CD4+ T cells from PBMCs cultured with HCoV-NL63 spike peptides, collected before COVID-19 vaccination. CDR3 region: CASSLGLGNTEAFF. The CDR3 DNA is TGTGCCAGCAGCTTAGGGTTGGGGAACACTGAAGCTTTCTTT.